The 16 T cell receptor beta chains in this list originate from one sample, sequenced in a study of Graves' ophthalmopathy and Graves' hyperthyroidism. Researchers took RNA transcripts and amplified TCR beta CDR3 regions from them. The workflow started with a first-round RT-PCR run with HTBI primers and then moved on to a second-round multiplex PCR. TCRdb re-called the multiplex PCR reads through MiXCR, storing one row per CDR3 protein. The data contain about 620,000 distinct CDR3 sequences, 22% of them singletons. Sequenced input: peripheral blood. Receptor source: a woman aged 18-29 years with stable Graves' hyperthyroidism. Some clones in this sample may be carry-over from other donors' samples.

This clonotype has at least ten counts. The genes are TRBV6-1 and TRBJ2-7, with 10 bases lining up with TRBD2. V lost 2 bases to trimming and J lost 4 bases; unmatched junction nucleotides: 17. The germline V gene has CDR1 MNHNS and CDR2 SASEGT. The length of the CDR3 is 19 residues. The CDR3 DNA reads as TGTGCCAGCAGTGAATATGCAGGTTACCAGCGGGGGGGCCGGTACGAGCAGTACTTC. Amino acid sequence: CASSEYAGYQRGGRYEQYF.

This clonotype was observed many times. The chain joins TRBV12-3 or TRBV12-4 to TRBJ1-6, with D possibly matching TRBD1 (6 bases). The CDR3 contains 16 residues. The germline V and J ends were trimmed by 3 bases and 1 base, with 10 bases remaining between them. In nucleotides, the CDR3 is TGTGCCAGCAGTTTCGCAGGGGAGTCCTATAATTCACCCCTCCACTTT. It translates to CASSFAGESYNSPLHF.

With respect to this clonotype: A read error is possible here, since a much larger clone lies one base away. The chain uses TRBV10-3 and TRBJ2-5; tentatively, D is TRBD1 or TRBD2 (5 bases each). The CDR3 is 15 amino acids. Germline CDR1 ENHRY, CDR2 SYGVKD. Deletions cut 6 bases from V and 4 bases from J, with 18 bases between. Written as DNA, the CDR3 is TGTGCCATCAGCCCAGGACACGGCGCGGGAGAGACCCAGTACTTC. Translation: CAISPGHGAGETQYF.

This clonotype occurred many times. The V gene is TRBV12-3 or TRBV12-4, the J gene TRBJ1-2, with D unresolved. This CDR3 is 12 amino acids long. Trimming removed 7 bases from V and 0 bases from J, with 6 bases in between. This CDR3 reads CASTEPNYGYTF. In DNA form, the CDR3 reads TGTGCCAGCACGGAGCCTAACTATGGCTACACCTTC.

A few counts support this clonotype. The chain has TRBV28 and TRBJ2-2, with D maybe TRBD2 (5 bases). Germline loops: CDR1 MDHEN, CDR2 SYDVKM. The CDR3 is made up of 16 amino acids. Trimming took off 1 base at V and 4 bases at J, with 13 bases between the two ends. DNA of the CDR3: TGTGCCAGCAGTTTATTTCGTGGGAGCGGCACCGGGGAGCTGTTTTTT. This sequence encodes CASSLFRGSGTGELFF.

This clonotype came up many times. The rearrangement links TRBV20-1 to TRBJ2-5, with 10 bases lining up with TRBD2. The CDR3 loop spans 13 amino acids. CDR1 and CDR2 (germline): DFQATT, SNEGSKA (reference sequence). The chain's CDR3 is CSEKRGGTETQYF. The CDR3 bases are TGCAGCGAGAAGCGGGGGGGCACAGAGACCCAGTACTTC.

This clonotype showed up many times. The chain uses TRBV12-3 or TRBV12-4 and TRBJ1-1; 7 nucleotides match TRBD1. V dropped 8 bases and J dropped 5; count of bases not matched to a gene: 11. CDR3 length: 14 residues. The CDR3, as DNA: TGTGCCAGCTCCGACGGGACAGATCGAACTGAAGCTTTCTTT. It codes for CASSDGTDRTEAFF.

This clonotype was seen ten or more times. The genes are TRBV6-5 and TRBJ2-4, with D unresolved. The CDR3 length is 15 residues. Trimming removed 6 bases at V and 2 bases at J, with 14 bases between. In germline, CDR1 is MNHEY, CDR2 SVGAGI. The CDR3 region has the DNA TGTGCCAGCAGGACCCTTCGAGCTTCCAAAAACATTCAGTACTTC. This sequence encodes CASRTLRASKNIQYF.

This clonotype was seen many times. This chain connects TRBV19 to TRBJ2-7; 8 nucleotides match TRBD1. This CDR3 has 16 amino acids. The germline gives CDR1 LNHDA, CDR2 SQIVND (reference sequence). J lost 5 bases, V lost 5 bases, and 14 bases had no gene match. The CDR3 region is CASSAPGQVKGHEQYF. Here the CDR3 DNA reads TGTGCCAGTAGTGCGCCGGGACAGGTTAAGGGGCACGAGCAGTACTTC.

Ten or more counts support this clonotype. This rearrangement joins TRBV2 to TRBJ1-1; TRBD1 agrees at 7 bases. Germline values: CDR1 SNHLY, CDR2 FYNNEI. J was trimmed by 0 bases and V by 7 bases; bases with no gene match: 8. The length of the CDR3 is 15 residues. The CDR3 DNA follows: TGTGCCAGCACTACAACGCAGGGGGTGAACACTGAAGCTTTCTTT. Translated, it gives CASTTTQGVNTEAFF.

The chain has TRBV28 and TRBJ1-2; no clear D. The CDR3 has 11 amino acids. CDR1 MDHEN and CDR2 SYDVKM come from the germline V gene. Trimming removed 3 bases from V and 6 bases from J, with 5 bases in between. The DNA for the CDR3 is TGTGCCAGCAGTTTCAGCGATGGCTACACCTTC. This gives the protein CASSFSDGYTF.

J is TRBJ1-2 and V is TRBV19; the D gene is possibly TRBD1 (5 bases). This CDR3 has 14 residues. Trimming left V 4 bases short and J 4 bases short, with 13 bases between. Germline CDR1 is LNHDA and CDR2 is SQIVND (reference sequence). The CDR3 coding sequence is TGTGCCAGTAGTACCGGGACGGCGAGCTATGGCTACACCTTC. Translated: CASSTGTASYGYTF.

The rearrangement uses TRBV6-1 and TRBJ2-7; 8 bases agree with TRBD1. The CDR3 is 14 amino acids. V was pared by 4 bases and J by 2 bases, with 4 bases of the junction left unmatched. CDR1 and CDR2 from the germline V gene are MNHNS and SASEGT. DNA for the CDR3: TGTGCCAGCAGTGCCCGGGACAGGCCCTACGAGCAGTACTTC. It codes for CASSARDRPYEQYF.

This clonotype was detected a few times. CDR3: CASSSPTDRGAYEQYF. The CDR3 nucleotides read TGCGCCAGCAGCTCCCCCACGGACAGGGGGGCCTACGAGCAGTACTTC. V is TRBV5-1 and J is TRBJ2-7; TRBD1 aligns across 10 bases. CDR3 length: 16 amino acids. The trim removed 3 bases at V and 2 bases at J, leaving 8 bases unmatched. The V gene's germline CDR1 is SGHRS and CDR2 YFSETQ.

This clonotype has a count of ten or more. The chain couples TRBV11-2 to TRBJ2-4; TRBD2 agrees at 11 bases. This CDR3 is 20 amino acids long. The germline V gene encodes CDR1 SGHAT and CDR2 FQNNGV. The junction had 14 bases not matched to a gene; V was cut back by 2 bases and J by 2 bases. The CDR3 region is CASSLQGLSRLAGTKNIQYF. The CDR3 DNA sequence: TGTGCCAGCAGCTTACAAGGTCTTAGCCGACTAGCGGGAACCAAAAACATTCAGTACTTC.

This clonotype was counted ten times or more. The CDR3 DNA reads as TGCGCCAGCAGCCAGCAAACAGGGGGAACTGAAGCTTTCTTT. It encodes CASSQQTGGTEAFF. The rearrangement joins TRBV4-1 to TRBJ1-1; 8 bases map to TRBD1. CDR1 is MGHRA and CDR2 is YSYEKL in the germline V gene. V lost 3 bases, J lost 5 bases, and 5 bases stayed unmatched. The CDR3 loop spans 14 amino acids.